What follows is one TCR beta chain and its context. Its antigen has not been determined. No base quality information exists; no much larger clone differs at one position. Library preparation employed RT-PCR. TCRdb records NextSeq 550 as the sequencer. TCRdb reprocessed the public reads (quality trimming at Q25 with fastp, clone calling with MiXCR) and kept in-frame beta chains. Rows are unified per CDR3 protein, each entry keeping the most common DNA and genes. In all, the sample holds approximately 200,000 distinct CDR3 sequences, and 41% of those were seen once. The biggest ten clones account for 33% of the sample. The data stem from a study of patients and donors after allogeneic stem cell transplantation (dated by TCRdb to about 2020). The TCR originated in a human donor who was either an allogeneic HSCT recipient or a stem cell or donor lymphocyte infusion donor (not recorded which). It is not recorded whose cells these are; they may come from a transplant donor. Source material: blood, either unsorted or a sorted T cell fraction (not recorded which).

This receptor has the CDR3 CASRPGTSANNEQFF. The DNA is as follows: TGTGCCAGCAGACCCGGGACTAGCGCCAACAATGAGCAGTTCTTC. Here the chain combines TRBV11-1 and TRBJ2-1, and 10 bases in between align with TRBD2. Per the germline V gene (reference sequence), SGHAT is the CDR1 and FQDESV is the CDR2. The CDR3 runs 15 amino acids, cysteine and phenylalanine included. The entry retains the CDR3 DNA only, 45 bases that are in frame from base 1. The junction shows trimming of 6 bases on V and 5 bases on J, and the gene matches do not reach 7 bases of it.